These T cell receptor beta chains were read from a single sample in a study of blood T cell repertoires in COVID-19. Libraries were prepared by immunoSEQ multiplex PCR; TCRdb keeps only in-frame clonotypes and omits some of them. The table has roughly 70,000 clones, approximately 92% seen once; the top ten hold 6.9%. Source material: peripheral blood. The receptors were gathered from a human donor in a cohort sampled during active COVID-19. Both conserved end residues are part of each CDR3. A D gene is named only where the DNA matches it firmly. The size of a clone is reported for some rows only, either as once, few or many, or as a class for expanded clones.

v_call	d_call	j_call	clone_size	cdr3_aa	cdr3_nt
TRBV7-6	-	TRBJ2-2	-	CASSLQGRNTGELFF	TGTGCCAGCAGCTTACAGGGAAGGAACACCGGGGAGCTGTTTTTT
TRBV21-1	-	TRBJ2-2	-	CASSKVRRQGPAGELFF	TGTGCCAGCAGCAAAGTAAGGAGACAGGGGCCCGCCGGGGAGCTGTTTTTT
TRBV6-5	TRBD1	TRBJ2-7	-	CASSYLGQGRYEQYF	TGTGCCAGCAGTTACTTAGGACAGGGACGCTACGAGCAGTACTTC
TRBV11-2	-	TRBJ2-5	-	CASSLDRAGVETQYF	TGTGCCAGCAGCTTAGATCGGGCAGGGGTTGAGACCCAGTACTTC
TRBV21-1	-	TRBJ2-1	-	CASSKNYTAEYNEQFF	TGTGCCAGCAGCAAAAATTATACAGCTGAATACAATGAGCAGTTCTTC
TRBV10-2	TRBD2	TRBJ2-7	-	CASNGGGPLSEQYF	TGCGCCAGCAATGGCGGGGGGCCCTTATCCGAGCAGTACTTC
TRBV27	-	TRBJ1-4	-	CASSADYATNEKLFF	TGTGCCAGCAGTGCTGACTATGCAACTAATGAAAAACTGTTTTTT
TRBV6-5	TRBD2	TRBJ2-1	-	CASSYLPGGGEQFF	TGTGCCAGCAGTTACCTACCCGGGGGGGGTGAGCAGTTCTTC
TRBV5-1	TRBD1	TRBJ2-3	-	CASSSGTELTDTQYF	TGCGCCAGCAGTTCCGGGACAGAGCTCACAGATACGCAGTATTTT
TRBV7-9	-	TRBJ1-4	-	CASSRSGSNEKLFF	TGTGCCAGCAGCCGTTCAGGGTCTAATGAAAAACTGTTTTTT
TRBV6-1	-	TRBJ1-1	few	CASSEYSGAEAFF	TGTGCCAGCAGTGAATATTCCGGGGCTGAAGCTTTCTTT
TRBV3-1/TRBV3-2	-	TRBJ2-5	-	CASSQDRGRGETQYF	TGTGCCAGCAGCCAAGACAGGGGACGAGGGGAGACCCAGTACTTC
TRBV9	-	TRBJ2-5	-	CASSVGRETQYF	TGTGCCAGCAGCGTAGGCCGGGAGACCCAGTACTTC
TRBV28	-	TRBJ2-4	-	CASSQRDGGTKNIQYF	TGTGCCAGCAGTCAGAGGGACGGGGGAACCAAAAACATTCAGTACTTC
TRBV12-5	TRBD1	TRBJ2-3	-	CASARDRGSDTQYF	TGTGCTAGCGCCCGGGACAGGGGCTCAGATACGCAGTATTTT
TRBV13	-	TRBJ2-5	-	CASSVSLVGGETQYF	TGTGCCAGCAGCGTATCCCTCGTAGGGGGAGAGACCCAGTACTTC
TRBV23-1	TRBD1	TRBJ2-7	-	CASSLPGAGQGTPEQYF	TGCGCCAGCAGCCTCCCGGGGGCGGGACAGGGTACCCCCGAGCAGTACTTC
TRBV4-3	-	TRBJ1-5	-	CASSQDLGQPNQPQHF	TGCGCCAGCAGCCAAGATCTTGGGCAGCCTAATCAGCCCCAGCATTTT
TRBV5-8	TRBD2	TRBJ2-1	-	CASSLGIRGGADEQFF	TGTGCCAGCAGCTTGGGGATCCGCGGGGGGGCGGATGAGCAGTTCTTC
TRBV21-1	-	TRBJ2-6	-	CASKHQAGGGGANVLTF	TGTGCCAGCAAGCACCAAGCGGGGGGTGGTGGGGCCAACGTCCTGACTTTC
TRBV9	-	TRBJ2-2	-	CASSVVSGELFF	TGTGCCAGCAGCGTAGTCAGCGGGGAGCTGTTTTTT
TRBV29-1	-	TRBJ1-2	-	CSVREGGRYGYTF	TGCAGCGTTAGAGAGGGCGGCCGCTATGGCTACACCTTC
TRBV10-3	-	TRBJ1-3	-	CAISEWSQVPGNTIYF	TGTGCCATCAGTGAGTGGTCGCAGGTTCCTGGAAACACCATATATTTT
TRBV10-3	TRBD1	TRBJ2-1	once	CAISSDHRDRGYNEQFF	TGTGCCATCAGTTCGGACCACCGGGACAGGGGGTACAATGAGCAGTTCTTC
TRBV10-3	TRBD2	TRBJ2-1	once	CAISDPGTRRNEQFF	TGTGCCATCAGTGACCCCGGGACTAGAAGGAATGAGCAGTTCTTC
TRBV9	-	TRBJ2-6	-	CASSGGGRTSGANVLTF	TGTGCCAGCAGCGGCGGGGGCAGAACCTCTGGGGCCAACGTCCTGACTTTC
TRBV12-3/TRBV12-4	-	TRBJ2-7	-	CASRPGGNEQYF	TGTGCCAGCAGACCGGGCGGGAACGAGCAGTACTTC